This TCR beta chain was captured in a study of shared clonotypes between healthy human individuals. General study findings and limits: Some clonotypes were shared by all four sorted-subset donors, while others were not shared. The non-shared ones had lower generation probabilities than the shared ones.

Genomic DNA per cell subset filled all wells of several immunoSEQ plates. Sequencing was performed with immunoSEQ multiplex PCR; in TCRdb, only in-frame clones are kept and a portion is missing. This sample has a few million clones, with more than 90% found just once. About this clone: As yet, its antigen is unknown. At the DNA level, this CDR3 is encoded by other sequences in the same sample as well.

V was pared by 0 bases and J by 6 bases, with 3 bases of the junction left unmatched. The CDR3 runs to 15 residues. Germline V lookup: CDR1 SGHRS, CDR2 YFSETQ. This clonotype was obtained from a man between 18 and 35 years old in good health. The sequenced sample consisted of naive CD4+ T cells sorted from blood. Described subset: CD45RA+ positively selected. This rearrangement joins TRBV5-1 to TRBJ1-6; 7 nucleotides match TRBD1. The CDR3 here is CASSLVSGGNSPLHF. The DNA for the CDR3 is TGCGCCAGCAGCTTGGTTTCAGGGGGTAATTCACCCCTCCACTTT. The variable domain in full, with the rest retrieved from reference TRBV5-1 and TRBJ1-6, is KAGVTQTPRYLIKTRGQQVTLSCSPISGHRSVSWYQQTPGQGLQFLFEYFSETQRNKGNFPGRFSGRQFSNSRSEMNVSTLELGDSALYLCASSLVSGGNSPLHFGNGTRLTVT.